The present entry profiles one T cell receptor (beta chain) with its context. Antigen unknown. Template switching with 5'RACE generated the TCR cDNA and added a universal primer site and UMIs. TCRdb analysed the 5' RACE reads with MiXCR anew, one entry per CDR3 protein. This sample yields a few hundred thousand distinct CDR3 sequences, of which roughly 10% are seen a single time; 18% belongs to the top ten. Trimming stripped 4 bases from V and 5 bases from J, with 17 bases between. CDR3 size: 15 residues. From germline, CDR1 is SGHVS and CDR2 FNYEAQ. This sample stems from a study of T cells after yellow fever vaccination. Overall study context: Where fractions had low cell numbers, libraries were prepared from them with the SMART-Seq v4 Ultra Low Input RNA kit.

Study-wide points: Repertoires sorted by FACS could include abundant clonotypes that are contaminants from the bulk population. Compared with primary, the secondary response was weaker and peaked at day 5, not 15.

The receptor was isolated from a man between 18 and 35 years old who received the YFV17D yellow fever vaccine. The V gene is TRBV7-6, the J gene TRBJ2-5, with D perhaps matching TRBD1 or TRBD2 (5 bases each). The source was PBMCs, collected on the day of the first yellow fever vaccination. The CDR3 coding sequence is TGTGCCAGCAGCTCAGCGGCCCTTGGGACCGAGACCCAGTACTTC. It translates to CASSSAALGTETQYF.